The sequence of this T cell receptor beta chain was determined in a study of blood T cell repertoires in COVID-19. Study-level information: The United States, Italy and Spain were the sources of the acute and convalescent COVID-19 samples. PBMCs, B-cell-depleted T cells, or T cells were the source of the cDNA or gDNA that made up the material.

Study processing details: Estimates of nucleated cell counts were drawn from the amplification of reference gene primers. The assay was immunoSEQ multiplex PCR, and TCRdb's table has in-frame clones only and misses some. V and J calls and clone size are as listed in that table; D and trimming were resolved from the DNA. The sample holds some 210,000 clones, 80% to 95% seen once. This CDR3 contains 14 residues. Trimming took 1 base from V and 0 from J, leaving 4 bases between them. Germline loops: CDR1 SGHTA, CDR2 FQGNSA. Enrollment of patients from Seattle took place during active infection, with longitudinal follow-up.

Sequencing input: peripheral blood. The clonotype comes from a man aged 55 to 70 with COVID-19, enrolled during active disease. The chain joins TRBV7-2 to TRBJ2-1, with no clear D. CDR3 nucleotides: TGTGCCAGCAGCTTAGACGGCTCCTACAATGAGCAGTTCTTC. Translating it yields CASSLDGSYNEQFF. Based on the CDR3 plus reference TRBV7-2 and TRBJ2-1, the full variable domain is GAGVSQSPSNKVTEKGKDVELRCDPISGHTALYWYRQSLGQGLEFLIYFQGNSAPDKSGLPSDRFSAERTGGSVSTLTIQRTQQEDSAVYLCASSLDGSYNEQFFGPGTRLTVL.